The present T cell receptor beta chain was sequenced within a study of blood T cells in healthy people across ages. Sample-barcoded 5' priming and a J-beta primer mix drove a second PCR of about 6 to 12 cycles. TCRdb re-derived calls from the 5' RACE reads in MiXCR, one entry per CDR3 protein. This sample has 1.2 million to 1.5 million distinct CDR3 sequences, with approximately 42% found just once. Overall study results and limits: PBMCs went unsorted, and a conclusive naive versus antigen-experienced comparison was therefore prevented. One million T cells yielded diversity estimates that were considered underestimates. Higher diversity, along with more naive CD4+ cells, distinguished long-lived donors from aged donors. Observed TCR beta diversity per million T cells went down as age went up. This fall followed a roughly linear course with age.

The CDR3 is 13 amino acids. V trimming: 10 bases; J trimming: 5 bases; junction bases outside the gene matches: 7. The germline V gene has CDR1 MNHNS and CDR2 SASEGT. A note on this clonotype: Antigen unknown.

Specimen: blood. The rearrangement uses TRBV6-1 and TRBJ1-1, with 10 bases matching TRBD1. The TCR originated in a young woman in good health. CDR3 DNA: TGTGCCACCGAGGGACAGGGGTCGACTGAAGCTTTCTTT. Amino acids: CATEGQGSTEAFF.